What follows are 14 T cell receptor beta chains derived from one specimen sequenced in a study of human T cells and chemical hapten exposure. TCRdb fed the RACE reads into MiXCR, producing one record per CDR3 protein. The sample yields roughly 100,000 distinct CDR3 sequences, roughly a third seen once. Stated time point: patch test 3, about 24 weeks after DPC sensitization. Treatment: therapeutic diphenylcyclopropenone sensitization with weekly scalp DPC. The material was whole blood, obtained in connection with sensitization to the hapten diphenylcyclopropenone (DPC). These receptors were collected from a man between 35 and 55 years old with alopecia areata. Some clones in this sample may be carry-over from other donors' samples.

There are a few counts of this clonotype. The rearrangement joins TRBV13 to TRBJ1-6; D is uncertain. Trimming shortened V by 1 base and J by 9 bases, and 4 bases separated the two germline ends. In germline, CDR1 is PRHDT, CDR2 FYEKMQ (reference sequence). The CDR3 consists of 12 residues. Here the CDR3 reads CASSLAGSPLHF. The CDR3 DNA is TGTGCCAGCAGCTTAGCCGGTTCACCCCTCCACTTT.

The chain couples TRBV20-1 to TRBJ2-5, with 7 bases aligning to TRBD1. The CDR3 has 14 residues. With 0 bases clipped from V and 5 bases from J, the junction kept 6 bases outside the gene matches. CDR1 DFQATT and CDR2 SNEGSKA come from the germline V gene (reference sequence). The CDR3 reads CSARDRQGGETQYF. The CDR3 coding sequence is TGCAGTGCTAGAGATAGACAGGGCGGGGAGACCCAGTACTTC.

The chain couples TRBV12-3 or TRBV12-4 to TRBJ2-7, with 10 bases that match TRBD1. V trimming: 3 bases; J trimming: 3 bases; junction bases outside the gene matches: 11. The CDR3 contains 17 residues. The CDR3 spells CASSFGTGAFANYEQYF. The CDR3 DNA is TGTGCCAGCAGTTTCGGGACAGGGGCATTTGCTAACTACGAGCAGTACTTC.

This clonotype was seen only a few times. This chain links TRBV25-1 with TRBJ2-7; 12 bases fit TRBD2. Per the germline V gene, CDR1 is MGHDK and CDR2 is SYGVNS. V was clipped by 3 bases and J by 4 bases; unmatched bases: 4. CDR3 length: 15 amino acids. The CDR3 coding sequence is TGTGCCAGCAGTGATCGACTAGCGGGAGTGTACGAGCAGTACTTC. It codes for CASSDRLAGVYEQYF.

This clonotype occurred a few times. The chain employs TRBV20-1 and TRBJ2-7; a weak D match, TRBD2 (5 bases). Between the trimmed V and J ends, which lost 1 base and 7 bases, there was a span of 17 bases. The CDR3 length is 14 residues. The germline CDR1 and CDR2 sequences are DFQATT and SNEGSKA (reference sequence). CDR3 coding DNA: TGCAGTGCTAGAGGACGGGGTTGGGTGGATGAGCAGTACTTC. Encoded protein: CSARGRGWVDEQYF.

The V and J genes are TRBV12-3 or TRBV12-4 and TRBJ2-7; D is unclear. The CDR3 is made up of 11 amino acids. With 3 bases removed from V and 4 bases from J, the gap between germline ends came to 4 bases. DNA of the CDR3: TGTGCCAGCAGTTTTGGGTACGAGCAGTACTTC. As protein: CASSFGYEQYF.

CDR3 in DNA: TGTGCCACCAGCAGAGGGGGGGGGGCGTTATATGGCTACACCTTC. Translating it yields CATSRGGGALYGYTF. The chain has TRBV15 and TRBJ1-2; D is perhaps TRBD1 (6 bases). Germline V lookup: CDR1 LNHNV, CDR2 YYDKDF (reference sequence). This CDR3 region has 15 residues. Deletions cut 1 base from V and 5 bases from J, with 14 bases between.

This clonotype was observed a few times. The V gene is TRBV6-6, the J gene TRBJ2-1; D is possibly TRBD1 (6 bases). V lost 0 bases and J 5 bases, leaving 14 bases between the germline ends. Germline loops: CDR1 MNHNY, CDR2 SVGAGI (reference sequence). The CDR3 length is 16 residues. CDR3 sequence: CASSYSYRETNNEQFF. Written as DNA, the CDR3 is TGTGCCAGCAGTTACTCCTACAGGGAAACGAACAATGAGCAGTTCTTC.

The rearrangement links TRBV6-2 or TRBV6-3 to TRBJ1-5; D ambiguous. The CDR3 extends over 14 amino acids. Germline assignment: CDR1 MNHEY and CDR2 SVGEGT. The V gene lost 7 bases and the J gene lost 1 base, with 11 bases spanning the gap. Here the CDR3 DNA reads TGTGCCAGCACTCGGGTAGCAAGCAATCAGCCCCAGCATTTT. This encodes CASTRVASNQPQHF.

V is TRBV6-5 and J is TRBJ2-4, with 11 bases lining up with TRBD2. V lost 8 bases to trimming and J lost 1 base; unmatched junction nucleotides: 7. The germline gives CDR1 MNHEY, CDR2 SVGAGI. CDR3 size: 16 residues. The CDR3 here is CASVLAGGGAKNIQYF. Here the CDR3 DNA reads TGTGCCAGCGTTCTAGCGGGAGGAGGGGCCAAAAACATTCAGTACTTC.

The chain has TRBV12-3 or TRBV12-4 and TRBJ1-5; no definite D call. Trimming left V 5 bases short and J 0 bases short, with 11 bases between. The CDR3 has 15 residues. The CDR3 reads CASSPWGNSNQPQHF. Written as DNA, the CDR3 is TGTGCCAGCAGTCCTTGGGGTAATAGCAATCAGCCCCAGCATTTT.

The chain employs TRBV14 and TRBJ2-6; no clear D gene. The V and J ends lost 1 base and 0 bases respectively, with 13 bases between them. CDR3 length equals 18 residues. Germline CDR1 is SGHDN and CDR2 is FVKESK. CDR3 nucleotide sequence: TGTGCCAGCAGCCAAGCCCCGCCAGGTATCTCTGGGGCCAACGTCCTGACTTTC. Encoded protein: CASSQAPPGISGANVLTF. Supplemented by reference TRBV14 and TRBJ2-6, the full variable domain reads EAGVTQFPSHSVIEKGQTVTLRCDPISGHDNLYWYRRVMGKEIKFLLHFVKESKQDESGMPNNRFLAERTGGTYSTLKVQPAELEDSGVYFCASSQAPPGISGANVLTFGAGSRLTVL.

J is TRBJ2-5 and V is TRBV29-1; TRBD2 matches 14 bases. CDR3 length: 17 amino acids. Germline CDR1 and CDR2: SQVTM and ANQGSEA. V was clipped by 1 base and J by 4 bases; unmatched bases: 8. In nucleotides, the CDR3 is TGCAGCGTTGAAGGGGGGGGGACTAGCGGGAGTCGAGAGACCCAGTACTTC. Encoded protein: CSVEGGGTSGSRETQYF.

The rearrangement links TRBV6-6 to TRBJ2-3, with 9 bases fitting TRBD2. Germline CDR1 reads MNHNY; CDR2 reads SVGAGI (reference sequence). V shed 0 bases, J shed 0 bases, and the junction held 4 bases outside the gene matches. CDR3 length: 17 residues. CDR3 bases: TGTGCCAGCAGTTACTCGATTACTAGCGGGAGCACAGATACGCAGTATTTT. Amino acids: CASSYSITSGSTDTQYF.